This TCR beta chain originates from a study of cytomegalovirus exposure and HLA in healthy donors (dated 2017 in TCRdb). In the study overall: According to an earlier analysis of several hundred of the donors, about 179 million T cells yielded roughly 110 million unique TCR beta sequences and about 300 Gb of sequence data. About 280 gigabases of sequencing data and 91 million or so unique TCR sequences made up an early release that covered under 750 HLA-typed donors. The genetic ancestry cluster associated with self-reported Caucasian donors included over 80% of the approximately 410 genotyped donors. The study was designed to test whether signatures of past pathogen exposure could be identified by cataloging public T cell receptors. The study profiled the T cell repertoires of 666 subjects by immunosequencing and related them to cytomegalovirus serostatus. Besides the first cohort of some 670 subjects, a separate validation cohort made up of roughly 120 different subjects was used. The study combined high-throughput TCR immunosequencing, statistical association of individual TCRs with disease status, and machine learning to predict cytomegalovirus infection status. A later analysis re-examined previously published TCR beta repertoires from more than 650 donors and added high-resolution HLA genotyping to investigate patterns of TCR occurrence. Rather than using new phenotypic data, the later analysis identified candidate immune exposures from TCR beta sequences and from how often those sequences occurred across donors. An earlier analysis of 587 of the donors used high-throughput TCR beta sequencing to judge whether each TCR beta V gene segment behaved as functional or pseudogenic. Donor age, sex, ethnicity and CMV serostatus were compiled alongside the repertoire data. A later genetic analysis took genome-wide SNP genotypes for about 55% of the roughly 670 donors and used that subset as a discovery cohort. All discovery cohort repertoires had been generated using a single sequencing platform. HLA typing included class I and class II loci at four-digit resolution. The number of donors typed differed by locus, with roughly 620-630 for A, B, C, DRB1 and DQB1, 522 for DQA1, 600 to 610 for DPA1, and some 440 for DPB1. A handful of DR-DQ haplotypes were treated as single units for association and clustering because of strong linkage in the cohort. On average, around 240,000 unique TCR beta nucleotide sequences were sequenced per donor among about 400 genotyped donors of the cohort, with 15% to 20% of those sequences being non-productive. The study at large found these results: According to a later analysis, most CMV-associated TCR beta chains appeared to be HLA-restricted, and the HLA associations seemed to be driven largely by CMV exposure. A further reported finding was that TCR beta sequences accurately predicted the HLA-A and HLA-B alleles for most subjects in the first cohort. The study listed 164 TCR beta chains as associated with cytomegalovirus. In a later analysis, TCR association rates were found to vary across HLA loci, with the most associated TCRs seen for DRB1 alleles and the fewest for HLA-C alleles. According to a later analysis, parvovirus B19, influenza, CMV and Epstein-Barr virus appeared linked to several top co-occurrence clusters. Three of the identified cytomegalovirus-associated TCR beta chains were confirmed in vitro to be specific for cytomegalovirus antigens. Specific HLA alleles were associated with roughly 16,000 TCR beta sequences at a false discovery rate of 0.05 in a later analysis. Correlated functional status among segregating V segments might reflect linkage disequilibrium, but an unknown experimental factor could not be ruled out. An earlier analysis of roughly 570 of the donors showed that most TCR beta V segments appeared in productive rearrangements either about 90% or about 30% of the time, which broadly matched IMGT annotations. Some IMGT-functional V segments, including TRBV6-2 and TRBV6-3, could not be told apart with the 87-base-pair reads, so those segments were excluded. While some public TCRs were present in many individuals, most TCR sequences turned up only very rarely across donors. Compared with equally common non-associated chains, HLA-associated TCR beta chains in a later analysis were more clonally expanded and had lower generation probabilities. This cohort had only TCR beta chains sequenced, and the lack of alpha or paired-chain data limited which features could be detected. A later genetic analysis reported fewer N-insertions in productive TCRs among donors in an Asian-associated ancestry cluster than the roughly 690-donor mean. The authors suggested that the approach could potentially be extended to other disease states and immunological phenotypes. A cluster of highly shared sequence variants was judged likely to be a technical artifact of the sequencing pipeline. Strong co-occurrence of HLA alleles, especially DR and DQ, made assigning TCR associations to individual alleles difficult. CMV serostatus was the only immune exposure information available for the cohort. A later genetic analysis associated a missense DCLRE1C variant with V-gene and J-gene trimming of TCR beta chains, and an independent cohort replicated the association. The presence/absence analyses assumed that sequencing depth was roughly uniform across donors, and that assumption may not be true. The earlier analysis of 587 of the donors excluded some 16 rarely observed V segments, including chromosome 9 orphons, because counts were too low. Because some donors lacked HLA typing at each locus, the association tests relied only on the typed subset. The classifier was reported to diagnose cytomegalovirus status with high specificity and sensitivity in both the original and validation cohorts.

The cohort consisted of 670 or so healthy bone marrow donors. All cohort members were sampled while nominally healthy, although unrecorded immune exposures were likely present. The donor tested CMV seronegative and was one of the 352 seronegative cohort members. Each donor provided a peripheral blood sample, and peripheral blood mononuclear cells were used for TCR beta sequencing. The Qiagen DNeasy Blood Extraction Kit was used to extract genomic DNA from the blood cell samples. In regard to this clone: Its antigen is currently not known.

CDR1 MNHEY and CDR2 SVGAGI are derived from the germline V gene. A distance of 14 bases separates the germline ends of V and J, which lose 6 bases and 2 bases respectively. The CDR3, from cysteine to phenylalanine, totals 15 residues. Left in the record is the CDR3 DNA by itself, 45 bases read in frame from the first base. The library was made by the immunoSEQ multiplex PCR assay. For the multiplex PCR, a mixture combining 60 forward primers for TCR Vbeta segments and 13 reverse primers for TCR Jbeta segments was used. The CDR3 region of rearranged TCR beta genes was amplified from genomic DNA with a multiplex PCR assay. Amplified TCR beta libraries were sequenced as 87-base-pair reads on the Illumina HiSeq System. On the study's bioinformatics: Across the 670 or so repertoires, a later analysis counted tens of millions of unique TCR beta chains, 9 million to 14 million of which were shared by at least two donors. To remove PCR and sequencing errors, raw reads were error-corrected and collapsed into unique sequences using a nearest-neighbor algorithm that merged closely related sequences. Alignment of CDR3 sequences to IMGT reference sequences was used to assign V, D and J gene segments. Each retained sequence needed at least a six-nucleotide match to both a V gene segment and a J gene segment. A rearrangement was called productive if the CDR3 had no stop codons and remained in frame with V and J, and every other rearrangement was called non-productive. Following IMGT convention, CDR3 was defined as the stretch from the second conserved V-encoded cysteine to the conserved J-encoded phenylalanine. The earlier analysis of approximately 500 of the donors excluded sequences that lacked an unambiguous match to a single V gene segment. An earlier analysis of 500 to 700 of the donors classified V segments as functional when productive rearrangements were above 56.7% and as segregating when the standard deviation between donors was above 5%. A statistical classification framework was built to diagnose cytomegalovirus status from the catalog of TCR beta chain sequences. In a later analysis, V and J genes were assigned by comparing TCR nucleotide sequences against IMGT/GENE-DB human TR gene sequences. The TCRdist pipeline was used in a later analysis to assign CDR3 sequences and most-parsimonious VDJ recombination scenarios. In a later analysis, every TCR beta chain was defined by the combination of its CDR3 amino acid sequence and its V-gene family, and reads without a unique V-gene family were dropped. A later analysis removed several hundred highly shared, low-generation-probability nucleotide sequences to deal with suspected cross-contamination and a sequencing artifact. In a later analysis, a clonal expansion index was calculated for each public chain from normalized within-repertoire ranks of inferred template counts. Generation probabilities in a later analysis came from a VDJ recombination model fitted to out-of-frame rearrangements, and those results were checked against IGoR. In a later analysis, TCR-TCR, TCR-HLA and TCR-CMV co-occurrence was scored with hypergeometric tests, and a repertoire-size bias correction was applied to TCR pairs. To estimate false discovery rates, a later analysis permuted the HLA or CMV assignments 20 times. In a later analysis, co-occurring TCRs were grouped with DBSCAN, and TCRdist sequence similarity was added when clustering was performed within HLA-allele-positive subsets. For co-occurrence clustering, repertoires with fewer than 30,000 or more than 120,000 public chains were excluded, along with a handful of repertoires with anomalous nucleotide sharing. The table was pulled from immuneACCESS by TCRdb, which kept in-frame rearrangements only. Such tables lose some clones; where checked, under half of the loss comes from unresolved V genes, and the rest has no known cause. V and J calls and clone size come straight from that table; D and trimming were deduced from the DNA. The table held for this sample gives 70,000 or so clones. The ten largest clones represent about 0.82% of the sample.

This TCR was sampled from a boy aged 5 to 17 in good health and CMV-seronegative. This chain joins TRBV6-5 to TRBJ1-5; a tentative D call is TRBD1 (5 bases match). Specimen: PBMCs. The bases are TGTGCCAGCAGCCAGGTAGGCAGGGGCAATCAGCCCCAGCATTTT. This translates into CASSQVGRGNQPQHF.